Listed here is a single T cell receptor (beta chain). The CDR3 contains 13 residues. The junction had 4 bases not matched to a gene; V was cut back by 6 bases and J by 3 bases. Looked up from germline, CDR1 is MNHEY and CDR2 is SVGAGI. This record belongs to a study of blood T cell repertoires in COVID-19. Study-level information: Italy, Spain and the United States were the sources of the convalescent and acute COVID-19 samples. T cells, B-cell-depleted T cells, or PBMCs provided the cDNA or gDNA that served as material.

Libraries were prepared by immunoSEQ multiplex PCR; TCRdb keeps only in-frame clonotypes and omits some of them. This sample has about 370,000 clones; approximately 89% occur once, and the top ten carry roughly 10%. J is TRBJ1-1 and V is TRBV6-5; 7 bases fit TRBD1. The clonotype originates from a woman in her twenties or thirties with COVID-19, enrolled during active disease. The sample comprised peripheral blood. Here the CDR3 DNA reads TGTGCCAGCAGATTTAGGGGGCACACTGAAGCTTTCTTT. This translates into CASRFRGHTEAFF.